These 29 T cell receptor beta chains share one sample of origin, sequenced in a study of T cells after yellow fever vaccination. TCRdb re-derived calls from the 5' RACE reads in MiXCR, one entry per CDR3 protein. This table holds about 140,000 distinct CDR3 sequences, 7.7% found once. Sequenced here: CD4+ T cells sorted from PBMCs, sampled 5 days after the yellow fever booster vaccination. The receptors derive from a man aged 25-40 years who received the YFV17D yellow fever vaccine.

This clonotype was detected many times. The rearrangement links TRBV10-3 to TRBJ2-7; 8 nucleotides line up with TRBD1. J was trimmed by 6 bases and V by 6 bases; bases with no gene match: 4. The CDR3 contains 12 residues. Looked up from germline, CDR1 is ENHRY and CDR2 is SYGVKD. CDR3 DNA sequence: TGTGCCATCAGGGACAGGGAGAGCGAGCAGTACTTC. Protein product: CAIRDRESEQYF.

This clonotype was observed at least ten times. The CDR3 DNA sequence: TGTGCCAGCAGAGAAAGGGACTCCTACAATGAGCAGTTCTTC. Residues: CASRERDSYNEQFF. V and J are TRBV25-1 and TRBJ2-1, with D unclear. The ends were cut back, 6 bases at V and 0 bases at J, with 9 bases in the middle. The V gene's germline CDR1 is MGHDK and CDR2 SYGVNS. The CDR3 extends over 14 amino acids.

This clonotype was recorded many times. V is TRBV7-2 and J is TRBJ2-5; 11 positions agree with TRBD2. The CDR3 has 16 amino acids. The germline CDR1 and CDR2 sequences are SGHTA and FQGNSA. The V gene end was trimmed by 1 base and the J gene end by 5 bases; junction bases not matched to a gene: 6. CDR3 DNA sequence: TGTGCCAGCAGCTTAGGGGGCACTAGCGGGAGTGAGACCCAGTACTTC. Its translation: CASSLGGTSGSETQYF.

This clonotype occurred many times. The chain recombines TRBV6-2 or TRBV6-3 with TRBJ1-6, with a possible D match to TRBD1 (6 bases). Germline-derived CDR1 and CDR2 are MNHEY and SVGEGT. The V end was cut by 4 bases, the J end by 6 bases, with 16 bases between. This CDR3 has 16 residues. The chain's CDR3 is CASSSHGRGGNSPLHF. CDR3 coding DNA: TGTGCCAGCAGTTCCCACGGCAGGGGTGGTAATTCACCCCTCCACTTT.

This clonotype has at least ten counts. This chain uses TRBV20-1 with TRBJ2-7, with D possibly matching TRBD2 (5 bases). Trimming pared 0 bases from V and 2 bases from J, leaving 14 bases between. The CDR3 totals 15 residues. Germline-derived CDR1 and CDR2 are DFQATT and SNEGSKA (reference sequence). The CDR3 coding sequence is TGCAGTGCTAGAGAGACGGGTAGCGCAGCCTACGAGCAGTACTTC. This codes for CSARETGSAAYEQYF.

This clonotype was found many times. The chain is built from TRBV5-1 and TRBJ2-7, with D hard to call. Trimming stripped 2 bases from V and 3 bases from J, with 15 bases between. CDR3 length: 15 residues. Germline loops: CDR1 SGHRS, CDR2 YFSETQ. Written as DNA, the CDR3 is TGCGCCAGCAGCTTAATACGCCCTCCGGACTACGAGCAGTACTTC. This encodes CASSLIRPPDYEQYF. Supplemented by reference TRBV5-1 and TRBJ2-7, the full variable domain reads KAGVTQTPRYLIKTRGQQVTLSCSPISGHRSVSWYQQTPGQGLQFLFEYFSETQRNKGNFPGRFSGRQFSNSRSEMNVSTLELGDSALYLCASSLIRPPDYEQYFGPGTRLTVT.

As for this clonotype: This may be a read error: a much more frequent sequence differs by one nucleotide. This chain joins TRBV20-1 and TRBJ2-3, with D perhaps matching TRBD2 (6 bases). This CDR3 spans 16 amino acids. Trimming took off 0 bases at V and 1 base at J, with 14 bases between the two ends. CDR1 DFQATT and CDR2 SNEGSKA come from the germline V gene (reference sequence). In nucleotides, the CDR3 is TGCAGTGCTAGAGATCGACGGGAGCTATGCACAGATACGCAGTATTTT. Protein: CSARDRRELCTDTQYF.

This clonotype was counted ten times or more. This rearrangement joins TRBV5-1 to TRBJ2-3; 14 nucleotides line up with TRBD2. This CDR3 contains 17 residues. Trimming at V came to 3 bases and at J to 2 bases, leaving 5 bases not matched to a gene. Per the germline V gene, CDR1 is SGHRS and CDR2 is YFSETQ. This CDR3 is CASSSGTSGGLTDTQYF. The CDR3 region has the DNA TGCGCCAGCAGCTCTGGGACTAGCGGGGGTCTCACAGATACGCAGTATTTT.

This chain uses TRBV4-2 with TRBJ1-2; D remains unclear. V was cut by 10 bases and J by 9 bases, with 21 bases left in between. The germline gives CDR1 LGHNA, CDR2 YNFKEQ. The CDR3 spans 13 residues. The CDR3: CAMGPGGLCCYTF. CDR3 coding DNA: TGTGCCATGGGCCCCGGTGGCCTCTGTTGCTACACCTTC.

This clonotype has a count of ten or more. The chain joins TRBV10-3 to TRBJ2-1; unclear D gene. V dropped 2 bases and J dropped 2 bases, with 7 bases sitting between them. Germline V lookup: CDR1 ENHRY, CDR2 SYGVKD. The CDR3 sequence is 14 residues long. CDR3: CAISELRPYNEQFF. Here the CDR3 DNA reads TGTGCCATCAGTGAGCTCAGACCCTACAATGAGCAGTTCTTC.

The chain has TRBV7-2 and TRBJ2-7; 7 bases align to TRBD2. The CDR3 consists of 14 residues. The trim removed 5 bases at V and 4 bases at J, leaving 8 bases unmatched. Germline CDR1 SGHTA, CDR2 FQGNSA. CDR3 in DNA: TGTGCCAGCAGCGGGGGGGGAAGCGGGTACGAGCAGTACTTC. Encoded protein: CASSGGGSGYEQYF. Based on the CDR3 plus reference TRBV7-2 and TRBJ2-7, the full variable domain is GAGVSQSPSNKVTEKGKDVELRCDPISGHTALYWYRQSLGQGLEFLIYFQGNSAPDKSGLPSDRFSAERTGGSVSTLTIQRTQQEDSAVYLCASSGGGSGYEQYFGPGTRLTVT.

At least ten counts were recorded for this clonotype. This sequence joins TRBV6-5 and TRBJ1-1; D may be TRBD1 (6 bases). This CDR3 comprises 14 residues. Germline V gives CDR1 MNHEY, CDR2 SVGAGI. The ends were cut back, 2 bases at V and 4 bases at J, with 11 bases in the middle. The CDR3 spells CASSYAGEGTEAFF. CDR3 in DNA: TGTGCCAGCAGTTACGCAGGGGAGGGCACTGAAGCTTTCTTT.

In the case of this clonotype: This may arise from a read error, as a much more abundant clone is one base away. The V gene is TRBV12-3 or TRBV12-4, the J gene TRBJ2-3, with no clear D. V lost 6 bases and J 3 bases, leaving 13 bases between the germline ends. The CDR3 is 14 amino acids. Here the CDR3 reads CASSNGYGTDTQYF. The CDR3 DNA is TGTGCCAGCAGCAATGGGTACGGGACAGATACGCAGTATTTT.

This clonotype has more than one count but fewer than ten. This CDR3 reads CASGFTGQPTYF. DNA of the CDR3: TGTGCCAGCGGTTTTACTGGACAGCCGACGTACTTC. The chain uses TRBV7-2 and TRBJ2-5; D is possibly TRBD1 (6 bases). Germline CDR1 and CDR2: SGHTA and FQGNSA. V dropped 8 bases and J dropped 13 bases, with 20 bases sitting between them. The CDR3 extends over 12 amino acids.

The CDR3 DNA sequence: TGTGCCAGCAGCCTCATTCACAATGAGCAGTTCTTC. Its protein product is CASSLIHNEQFF. The chain links TRBV7-9 to TRBJ2-1, with D uncertain. The length of the CDR3 is 12 residues. The germline CDR1 and CDR2 sequences are SEHNR and FQNEAQ (reference sequence). Trimming took off 5 bases at V and 5 bases at J, with 7 bases between the two ends.

This clonotype was seen a handful of times. This sequence joins TRBV7-2 and TRBJ1-4, with TRBD1 matching 7 bases. CDR1 and CDR2 (germline): SGHTA, FQGNSA. CDR3 length: 15 residues. Trimming at V came to 5 bases and at J to 5 bases, leaving 8 bases not matched to a gene. The DNA for the CDR3 is TGTGCCAGCAGCCCCCGGACAGGCGGAAATGAAAAACTGTTTTTT. Residues: CASSPRTGGNEKLFF.

This clonotype was recorded at least ten times. V is TRBV7-2 and J is TRBJ2-1; D is undetermined. Germline CDR1 SGHTA, CDR2 FQGNSA. The CDR3 has 11 amino acids. The V end lost 5 bases, the J end lost 9 bases, and 8 bases lay between the germline ends. CDR3 DNA sequence: TGTGCCAGCAGCGCGAGTTTTGAGCAGTTCTTC. This encodes CASSASFEQFF.

Only a few counts were recorded for this clonotype. This rearrangement joins TRBV5-5 to TRBJ2-7; D is perhaps TRBD1 (5 bases). Trimming took 0 bases from V and 7 from J, leaving 17 bases between them. The CDR3 runs 15 residues. CDR1 is SGHKS and CDR2 is YYEKEE in the germline V gene (reference sequence). The CDR3 DNA is TGTGCCAGCAGCTTGGCGGCCAGGGATGTGTATGAGCAGTACTTC. It encodes CASSLAARDVYEQYF.

This clonotype was detected ten times or more. CDR3 DNA: TGTGCCAGCAGCGGGGTTAGCGGGAGCTCCTACAATGAGCAGTTCTTC. Its protein product is CASSGVSGSSYNEQFF. V gene TRBV7-2 combines with J gene TRBJ2-1; the match to TRBD2 covers 9 bases. Germline V gene lookup returns CDR1 SGHTA and CDR2 FQGNSA. The CDR3 has 16 residues. Trimming removed 5 bases from V and 0 bases from J; junction bases left unmatched: 5.

In this sample, this clonotype turned up many times. This chain connects TRBV5-1 to TRBJ2-3, with TRBD2 identical over 8 bases. V lost 0 bases to trimming and J lost 0 bases; unmatched junction nucleotides: 9. The CDR3 is 18 residues long. Germline V gives CDR1 SGHRS, CDR2 YFSETQ. CDR3 residues: CASSLEATSVASTDTQYF. DNA for the CDR3: TGCGCCAGCAGCTTGGAAGCGACTAGCGTTGCTAGCACAGATACGCAGTATTTT.

This clonotype was found many times. V usage is TRBV20-1 and J usage is TRBJ2-3, with 7 bases aligning to TRBD2. V dropped 2 bases and J dropped 5; count of bases not matched to a gene: 10. CDR1 and CDR2 from the germline V gene are DFQATT and SNEGSKA (reference sequence). This CDR3 contains 15 residues. The CDR3 nucleotides are TGCAGTGCTAGAATCGCCGCGGGAGATGGAGATACGCAGTATTTT. Translating gives CSARIAAGDGDTQYF.

The sample holds many counts of this clonotype. The rearrangement links TRBV6-2 or TRBV6-3 to TRBJ2-3, with TRBD1 identical over 8 bases. The V segment lost 7 bases and the J segment 4 bases; nucleotides outside the gene matches: 4. The CDR3 is 13 amino acids. The germline V gene has CDR1 MNHEY and CDR2 SVGEGT. The CDR3 DNA reads as TGTGCCAGCAACGACAGGGGCCCAGATACGCAGTATTTT. Its protein is CASNDRGPDTQYF.

The J gene is TRBJ2-7, the V gene TRBV5-1; 10 nucleotides align to TRBD2. Germline assignment: CDR1 SGHRS and CDR2 YFSETQ. The CDR3 covers 16 residues. V dropped 5 bases and J dropped 1; count of bases not matched to a gene: 9. CDR3 in amino acids: CASSLDGTSVSYEQYF. The CDR3 DNA sequence: TGCGCCAGCAGTCTAGATGGGACTAGCGTTTCCTACGAGCAGTACTTC.

This clonotype was found many times. The V and J genes are TRBV4-2 and TRBJ2-2; 9 bases line up with TRBD2. CDR1 is LGHNA, CDR2 YNFKEQ, per germline. J was trimmed by 5 bases and V by 6 bases; bases with no gene match: 10. This CDR3 has 16 residues. Here the CDR3 DNA reads TGTGCCAGCAGGGGTTTGGCGGGAGGGCCGACCGGGGAGCTGTTTTTT. This gives the protein CASRGLAGGPTGELFF.

This clonotype was detected many times. J is TRBJ2-7 and V is TRBV10-3, with 9 bases identical to TRBD2. V was clipped by 5 bases and J by 6 bases; unmatched bases: 14. CDR1 ENHRY and CDR2 SYGVKD come from the germline V gene. This CDR3 is built from 16 residues. The CDR3 DNA sequence: TGTGCCATCAGTCCGGGTAGGGCTAGCGGGATGGTCGAGCAGTACTTC. This encodes CAISPGRASGMVEQYF.

This clonotype was detected many times. The chain recombines TRBV19 with TRBJ2-2; 8 nucleotides match TRBD1. Germline assignment: CDR1 LNHDA and CDR2 SQIVND (reference sequence). The CDR3 contains 14 residues. J gave up 3 bases and V 8 bases, and 5 bases lay outside the gene matches. The CDR3 here is CASRQGFDTGELFF. The CDR3 coding sequence is TGTGCCAGTCGACAGGGGTTTGACACCGGGGAGCTGTTTTTT.

This clonotype came up many times. The chain combines TRBV10-2 with TRBJ2-7; 9 nucleotides match TRBD2. The junction had 5 bases not matched to a gene; V was cut back by 4 bases and J by 4 bases. This CDR3 spans 14 amino acids. Germline V gene data show CDR1 as WSHSY and CDR2 as SAAADI. CDR3 sequence reads: CASSVGTSQYEQYF. The CDR3 nucleotides read TGCGCCAGCAGTGTCGGGACTAGCCAATACGAGCAGTACTTC.

There are a few counts of this clonotype. The chain links TRBV29-1 to TRBJ1-5; D gene ambiguous. CDR3 length: 16 amino acids. Trimming stripped 5 bases from V and 0 bases from J, with 17 bases between. Per germline, CDR1 SQVTM and CDR2 ANQGSEA. The CDR3 loop reads CSVSFGLAYSNQPQHF. The CDR3 region has the DNA TGCAGCGTTAGTTTCGGACTTGCCTATAGCAATCAGCCCCAGCATTTT.

In this sample, this clonotype turned up many times. The rearrangement joins TRBV20-1 to TRBJ2-7, with no clear D. Looked up from germline, CDR1 is DFQATT and CDR2 is SNEGSKA (reference sequence). Trimming stripped 6 bases from V and 3 bases from J, with 18 bases between. The CDR3 contains 14 residues. The CDR3 nucleotides are TGCAGTGCAACCCAAAGAAATGTGGACTACGAGCAGTACTTC. It codes for CSATQRNVDYEQYF.